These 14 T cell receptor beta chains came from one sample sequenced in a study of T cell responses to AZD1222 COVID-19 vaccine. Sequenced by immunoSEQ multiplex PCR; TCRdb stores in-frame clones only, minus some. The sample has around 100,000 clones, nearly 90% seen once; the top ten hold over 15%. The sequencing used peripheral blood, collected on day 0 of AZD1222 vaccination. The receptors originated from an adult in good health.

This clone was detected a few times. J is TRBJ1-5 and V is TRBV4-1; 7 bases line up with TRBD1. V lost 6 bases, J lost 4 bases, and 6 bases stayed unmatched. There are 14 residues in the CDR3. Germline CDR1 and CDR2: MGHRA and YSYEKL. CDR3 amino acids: CASSYRDRNQPQHF. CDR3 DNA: TGCGCCAGCAGTTACCGGGACAGAAATCAGCCCCAGCATTTT.

The DNA for the CDR3 is TGTGCCAGCAGTTACTCCCCGGCTAGCGGGGGACTCTACAATGAGCAGTTCTTC. Translating gives CASSYSPASGGLYNEQFF. The chain is built from TRBV6-2 or TRBV6-3 and TRBJ2-1; 10 bases agree with TRBD2. The CDR3 has 18 residues. With 0 bases clipped from V and 3 bases from J, the junction kept 8 bases outside the gene matches. Looked up from germline, CDR1 is MNHEY and CDR2 is SVGEGT.

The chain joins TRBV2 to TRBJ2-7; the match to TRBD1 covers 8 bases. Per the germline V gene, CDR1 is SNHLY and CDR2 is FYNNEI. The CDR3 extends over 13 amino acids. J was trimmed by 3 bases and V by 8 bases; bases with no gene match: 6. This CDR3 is CASEGQVGYEQYF. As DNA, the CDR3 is TGTGCCAGCGAGGGACAGGTAGGCTACGAGCAGTACTTC.

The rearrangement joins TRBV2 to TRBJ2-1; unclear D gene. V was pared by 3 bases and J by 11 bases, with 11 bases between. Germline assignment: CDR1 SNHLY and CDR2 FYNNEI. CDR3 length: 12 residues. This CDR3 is CASSEERVKQFF. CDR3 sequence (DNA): TGTGCCAGCAGTGAGGAGAGAGTAAAGCAGTTCTTC.

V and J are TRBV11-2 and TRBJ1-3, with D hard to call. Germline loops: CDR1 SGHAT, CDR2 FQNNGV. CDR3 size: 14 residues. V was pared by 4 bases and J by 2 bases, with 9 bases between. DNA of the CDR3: TGTGCCAGCAGCTCCCGGACGGCTGGAAACACCATATATTTT. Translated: CASSSRTAGNTIYF.

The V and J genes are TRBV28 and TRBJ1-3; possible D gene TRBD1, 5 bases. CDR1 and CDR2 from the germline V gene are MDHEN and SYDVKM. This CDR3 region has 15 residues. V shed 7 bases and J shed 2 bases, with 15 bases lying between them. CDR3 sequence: CASTPWGSTGNTIYF. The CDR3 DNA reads TGTGCCAGCACCCCGTGGGGGAGCACTGGAAACACCATATATTTT.

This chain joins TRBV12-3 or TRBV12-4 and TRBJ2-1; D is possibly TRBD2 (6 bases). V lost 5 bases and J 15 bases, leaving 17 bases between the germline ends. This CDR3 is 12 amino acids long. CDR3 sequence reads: CASSPRLGAAFF. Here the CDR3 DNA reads TGTGCCAGCAGTCCCCGACTAGGGGCGGCGTTCTTC.

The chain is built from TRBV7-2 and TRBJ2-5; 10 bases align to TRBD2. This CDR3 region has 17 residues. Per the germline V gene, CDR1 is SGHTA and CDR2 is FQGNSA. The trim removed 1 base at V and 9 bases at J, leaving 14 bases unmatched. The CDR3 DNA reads TGTGCCAGCAGCTTAGGCCGACTAGCGGGTGGAGGTGGGCCCCAGTACTTC. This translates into CASSLGRLAGGGGPQYF.

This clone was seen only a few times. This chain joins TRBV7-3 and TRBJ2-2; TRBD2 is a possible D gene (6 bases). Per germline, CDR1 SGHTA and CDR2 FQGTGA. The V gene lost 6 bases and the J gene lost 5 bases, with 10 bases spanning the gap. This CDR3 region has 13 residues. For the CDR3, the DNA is TGTGCCAGCAGTGAAGGGAGGACCGGGGAGCTGTTTTTT. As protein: CASSEGRTGELFF.

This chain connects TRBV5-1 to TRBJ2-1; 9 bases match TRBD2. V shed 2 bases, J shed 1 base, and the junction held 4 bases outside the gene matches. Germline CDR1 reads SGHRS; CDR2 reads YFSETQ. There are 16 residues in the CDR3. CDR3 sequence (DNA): TGCGCCAGCAGCTTCGCTAGCGGGGATTCCTACAATGAGCAGTTCTTC. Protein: CASSFASGDSYNEQFF.

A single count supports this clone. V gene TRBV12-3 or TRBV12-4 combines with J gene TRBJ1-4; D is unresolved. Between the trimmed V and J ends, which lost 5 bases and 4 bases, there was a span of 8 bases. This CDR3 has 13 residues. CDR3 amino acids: CASSRTYNEKLFF. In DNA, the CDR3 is TGTGCCAGCAGTAGGACTTATAATGAAAAACTGTTTTTT.

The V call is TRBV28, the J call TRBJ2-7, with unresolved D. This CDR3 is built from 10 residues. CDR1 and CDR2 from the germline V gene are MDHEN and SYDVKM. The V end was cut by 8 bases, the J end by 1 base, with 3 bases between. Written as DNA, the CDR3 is TGTGCCAGCCGATCCTACGAGCAGTACTTC. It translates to CASRSYEQYF.

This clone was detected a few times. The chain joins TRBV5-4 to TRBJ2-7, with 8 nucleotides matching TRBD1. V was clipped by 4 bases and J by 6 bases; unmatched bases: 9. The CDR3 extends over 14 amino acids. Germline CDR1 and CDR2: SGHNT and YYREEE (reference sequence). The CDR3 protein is CASSLGQGGTEQYF. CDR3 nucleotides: TGTGCCAGCAGCCTAGGACAGGGAGGCACCGAGCAGTACTTC.

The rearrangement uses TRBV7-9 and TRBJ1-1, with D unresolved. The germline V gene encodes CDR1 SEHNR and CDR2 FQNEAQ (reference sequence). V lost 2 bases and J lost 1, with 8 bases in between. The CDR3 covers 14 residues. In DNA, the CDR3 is TGTGCCAGCAGCTTACCCCCCACGAACACTGAAGCTTTCTTT. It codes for CASSLPPTNTEAFF.